This T cell receptor beta chain was recorded in a study of cytomegalovirus exposure and HLA in healthy donors. At the level of the study: Early on, a data release was issued that held some 91 million unique TCRs from HLA-typed donors.

The germline V gene encodes CDR1 SGHTS and CDR2 YDEGEE. V dropped 1 base and J dropped 6 bases, with 5 bases sitting between them. The CDR3 runs to 12 residues. PCR was performed using 60 Vbeta and 13 Jbeta primers. Data came from immunoSEQ multiplex PCR; TCRdb stores just in-frame clones and leaves some out. Here the sample spans more than 150,000 clones, roughly 80% being singletons. This TCR was recovered from a boy between 10 and 17 years old in good health and CMV-seronegative. Sample: PBMCs. The chain carries TRBV5-8 and TRBJ1-5; D is unresolved. The DNA for the CDR3 is TGTGCCAGCAGCTTGCGAGGTCAGCCCCAGCATTTT. Protein sequence: CASSLRGQPQHF.